The clone carrying this T cell receptor (beta chain) occurred a few times. Its antigen is not known. This entry belongs to a study of spatial heterogeneity in lung cancer. Study-wide context: The study consistently detected more beta-chain than alpha-chain sequences. Study-wide results and limits: It was found that expanded intratumoral alpha and beta TCR counts tracked tumor mutation counts. The counts of expanded TCRs, ubiquitous and regional, tracked ubiquitous and regional nonsynonymous mutations, respectively.

The germline V gene has CDR1 SGHRS and CDR2 YFSETQ. CDR3 length equals 14 residues. V shed 0 bases, J shed 7 bases, and the junction held 1 base outside the gene matches. Carried by each TCR cDNA molecule was a unique molecular identifier. TCRdb redid the calling of the 5' RACE reads with MiXCR, one entry per CDR3 protein. The repertoire has 9,500 to 10,000 distinct CDR3 sequences, approximately 49% of them found once; the top ten carry around 28%. The time point denotes: sample taken at primary tumor resection. Whole RNA was taken from tumor, nontumor lung or frozen PBMC; it was then sequenced unsorted.

The TCR originated in a female donor with early-stage non-small cell lung cancer. The sequenced sample was lung tumor tissue, obtained at surgery. The rearrangement uses TRBV5-1 and TRBJ1-5, with 10 bases that match TRBD1. This chain's CDR3 is CASSLGTGGQPQHF. The CDR3 coding sequence is TGCGCCAGCAGCTTGGGGACAGGGGGACAGCCCCAGCATTTT.